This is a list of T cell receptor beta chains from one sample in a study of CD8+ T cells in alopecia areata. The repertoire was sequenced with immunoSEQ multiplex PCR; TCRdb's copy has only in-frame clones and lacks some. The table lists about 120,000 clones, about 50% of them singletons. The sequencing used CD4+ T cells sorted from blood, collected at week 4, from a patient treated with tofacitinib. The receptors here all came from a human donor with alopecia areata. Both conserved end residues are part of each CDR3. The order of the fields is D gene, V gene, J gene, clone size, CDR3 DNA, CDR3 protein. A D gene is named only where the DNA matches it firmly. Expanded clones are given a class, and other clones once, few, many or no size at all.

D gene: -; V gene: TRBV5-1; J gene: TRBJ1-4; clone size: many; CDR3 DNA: TGCGCCAGCAGCGACCACAGGGATGGCGAAAAACTGTTTTTT; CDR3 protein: CASSDHRDGEKLFF
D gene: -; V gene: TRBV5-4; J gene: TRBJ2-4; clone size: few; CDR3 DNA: TGTGCCAGCAGCTTGGACAGCAGCAACATTCAGTACTTC; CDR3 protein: CASSLDSSNIQYF
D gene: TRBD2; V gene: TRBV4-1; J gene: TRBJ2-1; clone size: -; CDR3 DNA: TGCGCCAGCAGCCCCCCTCCGGGACTACGTCCTGGGAATGAGCAGTTCTTC; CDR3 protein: CASSPPPGLRPGNEQFF
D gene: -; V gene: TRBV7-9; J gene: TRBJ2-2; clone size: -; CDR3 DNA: TGTGCCAGCAGCAGGGGCGCGGGCACCGGGGAGCTGTTTTTT; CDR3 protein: CASSRGAGTGELFF
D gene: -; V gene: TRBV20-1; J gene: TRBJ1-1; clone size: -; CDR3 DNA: TGCAGTGCTAGGGATTTGACTGAAGCTTTCTTT; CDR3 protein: CSARDLTEAFF
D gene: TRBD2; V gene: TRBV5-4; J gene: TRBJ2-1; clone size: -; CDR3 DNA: TGTGCCAGCATCCCCCCCGGGCTAGCGGGTTACAATGAGCAGTTCTTC; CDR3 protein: CASIPPGLAGYNEQFF
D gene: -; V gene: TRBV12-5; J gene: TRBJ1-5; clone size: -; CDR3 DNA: TGTGCTAGCCGCACCTCCAGGGGCAGCGGGGATCAGCCCCAGCATTTT; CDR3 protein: CASRTSRGSGDQPQHF
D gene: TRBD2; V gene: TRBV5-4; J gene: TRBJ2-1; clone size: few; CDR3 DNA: TGTGCCAGCAGCTCGGGACTAGAAAGACGGAGGTCTCGGACAAATGAGCAGTTCTTC; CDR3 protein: CASSSGLERRRSRTNEQFF
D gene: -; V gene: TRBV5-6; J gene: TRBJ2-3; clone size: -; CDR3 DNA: TGTGCCAGCAGCTTGGGAGATACGCAGTATTTT; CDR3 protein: CASSLGDTQYF
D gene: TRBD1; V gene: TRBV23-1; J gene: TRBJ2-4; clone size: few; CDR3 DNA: TGCGCCAGCAGTTCACCGGGACAGGGGTTCGGTGCCATTCAGTACTTC; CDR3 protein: CASSSPGQGFGAIQYF
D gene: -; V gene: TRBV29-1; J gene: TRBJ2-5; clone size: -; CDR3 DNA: TGCAGCGTTGAATGGGTGGCTCCGCGGCACCAAGAGACCCAGTACTTC; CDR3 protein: CSVEWVAPRHQETQYF
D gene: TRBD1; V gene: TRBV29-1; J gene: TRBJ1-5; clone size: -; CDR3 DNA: TGCAGCGTTGGTCAGGGGGATCAGCCCCAGCATTTT; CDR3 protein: CSVGQGDQPQHF
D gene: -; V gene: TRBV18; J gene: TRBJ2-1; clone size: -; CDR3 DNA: TGTGCCAGCTCACTGGGGGGCTCCTACAATGAGCAGTTCTTC; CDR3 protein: CASSLGGSYNEQFF
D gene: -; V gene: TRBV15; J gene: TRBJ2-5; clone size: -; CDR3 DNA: TGTGCCACCAGCAGAGATCTAAAGCGGGCCCAAGAGACCCAGTACTTC; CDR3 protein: CATSRDLKRAQETQYF
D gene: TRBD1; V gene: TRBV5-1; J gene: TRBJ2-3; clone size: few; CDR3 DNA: TGCGCCAGCAGCCTGGGACAGGGGGGAGATACGCAGTATTTT; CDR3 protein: CASSLGQGGDTQYF
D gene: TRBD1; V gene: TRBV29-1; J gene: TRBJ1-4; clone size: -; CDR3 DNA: TGCAGCGTTGGGACAGGGTATGAAAAACTGTTTTTT; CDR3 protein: CSVGTGYEKLFF
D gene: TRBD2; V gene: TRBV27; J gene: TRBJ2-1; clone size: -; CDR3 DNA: TGTGCCAGCAGTCCATATGTGGGACTAGAGATTTACAATGAGCAGTTCTTC; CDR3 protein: CASSPYVGLEIYNEQFF
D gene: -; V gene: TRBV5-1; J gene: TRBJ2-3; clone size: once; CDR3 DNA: TGCGCCAGCAGCTTGGGGTCGCGGGATACGCAGTATTTT; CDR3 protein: CASSLGSRDTQYF
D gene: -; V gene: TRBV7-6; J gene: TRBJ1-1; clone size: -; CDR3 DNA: TGTGCCAGCAGTTCCACCCCCGAGGCTGAAGCTTTCTTT; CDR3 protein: CASSSTPEAEAFF
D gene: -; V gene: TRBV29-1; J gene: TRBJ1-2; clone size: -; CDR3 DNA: TGCAGCGTTGAAGCAATATCCCGAGATTACACCTTC; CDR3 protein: CSVEAISRDYTF
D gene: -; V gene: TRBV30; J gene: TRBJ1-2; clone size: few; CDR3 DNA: TGTGCCTGCCCTACTGGGGTGGGCTATGGCTACACCTTC; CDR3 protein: CACPTGVGYGYTF
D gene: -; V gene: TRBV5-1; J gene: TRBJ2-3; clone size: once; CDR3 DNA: TGCGCCAGCAGCCCAGAGCGGTGGGGGGATACGCAGTATTTT; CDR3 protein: CASSPERWGDTQYF
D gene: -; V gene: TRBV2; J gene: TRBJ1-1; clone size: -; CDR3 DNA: TGTGCCAGCAGCGGACAGTTGTTGATCAACACTGAAGCTTTCTTT; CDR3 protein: CASSGQLLINTEAFF
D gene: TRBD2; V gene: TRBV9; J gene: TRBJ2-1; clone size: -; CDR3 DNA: TGTGCCAGCAGCCCTACTAGCGGGAGAGTAGGTGAGCAGTTCTTC; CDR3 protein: CASSPTSGRVGEQFF
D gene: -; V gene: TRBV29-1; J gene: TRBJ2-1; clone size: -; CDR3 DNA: TGCAGCGTTTTGACATCCTCCTACAATGAGCAGTTCTTC; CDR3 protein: CSVLTSSYNEQFF
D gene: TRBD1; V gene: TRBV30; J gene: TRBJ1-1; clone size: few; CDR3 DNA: TGTGCCTGGAGGCTGGGGACAGGAGCCTCTGAAGCTTTCTTT; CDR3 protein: CAWRLGTGASEAFF
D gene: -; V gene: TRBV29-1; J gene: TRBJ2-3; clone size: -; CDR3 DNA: TGCAGCGTTGAAGCTCCTCTATGGGGGTCGCAGTATTTT; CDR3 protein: CSVEAPLWGSQYF
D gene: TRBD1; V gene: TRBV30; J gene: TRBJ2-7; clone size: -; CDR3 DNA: TGTGCCTGGAGTTTGACCTCTCACGGGACAGCCTACGAGCAGTACTTC; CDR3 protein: CAWSLTSHGTAYEQYF
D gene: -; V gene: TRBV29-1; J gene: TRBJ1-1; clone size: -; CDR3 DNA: TGCAGCGTGGTAGGGAACACTGAAGCTTTCTTT; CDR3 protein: CSVVGNTEAFF
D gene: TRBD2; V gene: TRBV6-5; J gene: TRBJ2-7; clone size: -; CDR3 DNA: TGTGCCAGCAGTTCCCCCCGCGGGGGGGCATGGCAGTACTTC; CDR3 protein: CASSSPRGGAWQYF
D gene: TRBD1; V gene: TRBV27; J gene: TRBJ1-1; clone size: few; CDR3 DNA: TGTGCCAGCAGTTCGCCGGGACAGAGAATGAACACTGAAGCTTTCTTT; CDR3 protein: CASSSPGQRMNTEAFF
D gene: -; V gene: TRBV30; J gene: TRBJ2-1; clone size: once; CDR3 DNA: TGTGCCTGTGGTGGGGCCTACAATGAGCAGTTCTTC; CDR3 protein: CACGGAYNEQFF
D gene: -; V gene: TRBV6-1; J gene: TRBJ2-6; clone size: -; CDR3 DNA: TGTGCCAGCAGTCGGACGCACTCTGGGGCCAACGTCCTGACTTTC; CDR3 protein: CASSRTHSGANVLTF
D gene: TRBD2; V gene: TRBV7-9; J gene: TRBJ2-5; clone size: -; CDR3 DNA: TGTGCCAGCAGCTGGGGACTAGCGGACCAAGAGACCCAGTACTTC; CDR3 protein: CASSWGLADQETQYF
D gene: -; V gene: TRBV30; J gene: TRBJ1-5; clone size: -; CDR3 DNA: TGTGCCTGGGCCAGGGAGGGAAGCAATCAGCCCCAGCATTTT; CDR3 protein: CAWAREGSNQPQHF
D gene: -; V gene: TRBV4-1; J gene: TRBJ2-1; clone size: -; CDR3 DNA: TGCGCCAGCAGCCGAGGGACCGTCTCCTACAATGAGCAGTTCTTC; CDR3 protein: CASSRGTVSYNEQFF
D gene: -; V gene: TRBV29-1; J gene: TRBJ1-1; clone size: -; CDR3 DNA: TGCAGCGTTGAAGATCTGAGAGAGGTAAAGGCTTTCTTT; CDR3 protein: CSVEDLREVKAFF
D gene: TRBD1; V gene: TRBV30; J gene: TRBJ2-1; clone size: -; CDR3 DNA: TGTGCCTGGAGTAGACGGGACAGCTACAATGAGCAGTTCTTC; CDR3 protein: CAWSRRDSYNEQFF
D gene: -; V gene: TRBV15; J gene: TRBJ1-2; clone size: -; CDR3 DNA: TGTGCCACCAGCACTGACGGGGTTGGCTACACCTTC; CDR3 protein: CATSTDGVGYTF
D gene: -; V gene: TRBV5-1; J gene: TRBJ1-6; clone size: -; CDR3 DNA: TGCGCCAGCAGAACGTCACCCGGGGGCGCCTATAATTCACCCCTCCACTTT; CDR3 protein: CASRTSPGGAYNSPLHF
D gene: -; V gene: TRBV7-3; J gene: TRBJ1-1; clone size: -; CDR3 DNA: TGTGCCAGCAGCTCCGACAGCGACACTGAAGCTTTCTTT; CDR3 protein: CASSSDSDTEAFF
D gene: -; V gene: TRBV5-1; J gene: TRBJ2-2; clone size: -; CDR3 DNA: TGCGCCAGCAGCTTACAGGGCTACACCGGGGAGCTGTTTTTT; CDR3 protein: CASSLQGYTGELFF
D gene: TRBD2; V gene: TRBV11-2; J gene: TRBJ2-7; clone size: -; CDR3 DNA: TGTGCCAGCAGCTTAGGGACTAGCGGGACCTACGAGCAGTACTTC; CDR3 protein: CASSLGTSGTYEQYF
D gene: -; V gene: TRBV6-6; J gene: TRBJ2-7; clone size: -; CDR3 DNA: TGTGCCAGCAGTTCCTCGGGGGACGAGCAGTACTTC; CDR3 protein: CASSSSGDEQYF
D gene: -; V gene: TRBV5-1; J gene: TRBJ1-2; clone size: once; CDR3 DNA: TGCGCCAGCAGCTTGGTTGTGGGCTATGGCTACACCTTC; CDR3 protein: CASSLVVGYGYTF
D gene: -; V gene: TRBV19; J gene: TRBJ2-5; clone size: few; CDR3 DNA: TGTGCCAGTAGTATGGGTCGTAGGGAGACCCAGTACTTC; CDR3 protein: CASSMGRRETQYF
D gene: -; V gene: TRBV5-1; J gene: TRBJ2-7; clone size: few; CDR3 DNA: TGCGCCAGCAGTTCCCCCGAGGACAAGGAGCAGTACTTC; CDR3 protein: CASSSPEDKEQYF